This T cell receptor beta chain emerged from a study of blood T cell repertoires in COVID-19. Study background: Researchers got acute and convalescent COVID-19 samples from the United States, Italy and Spain. Sample material is recorded as cDNA or gDNA derived from T cells, B-cell-depleted T cells, or PBMCs.

In the original analysis: Amplification of reference gene primers provided the estimated nucleated cell counts. Profiled with immunoSEQ multiplex PCR; TCRdb holds only in-frame clones, not every one. V and J calls and clone size are copied from that table; D and trimming were computed from the DNA. The table lists about 240,000 clones, about 80% of them singletons. This clone was counted only a few times. The CDR3 spans 10 residues. Germline CDR1 and CDR2: GTSNPN and SVGIG (reference sequence). Trimming stripped 6 bases from V and 10 bases from J, with 12 bases between. The V call is TRBV30, the J call TRBJ1-1, with D tentatively TRBD1 (6 bases). The specimen sequenced was peripheral blood. This TCR was recovered from a woman at least 80 years old with acute or convalescent COVID-19. This CDR3 reads CACSGDVAFF. The CDR3 region has the DNA TGTGCCTGTTCAGGGGACGTAGCTTTCTTT.